Included here is one T cell receptor beta chain sequence, with context. Antigen: not known. The data were taken from a study of T cell responses to AZD1222 COVID-19 vaccine. Whole-study results and caveats: In a largely white British group with more females than males, clonal diversity was possibly underestimated.

TCRdb's table, derived via immunoSEQ multiplex PCR, lists solely in-frame clones and lacks some. The sample includes 150,000 to 190,000 clones, more than 85% of them seen just once. V was clipped by 7 bases and J by 1 base; unmatched bases: 11. The CDR3 length is 16 residues. The germline gives CDR1 SEHNR, CDR2 FQNEAQ (reference sequence). The source is an adult who received the AZD1222 COVID-19 vaccine. The sample consisted of peripheral blood, taken 28 days after the second AZD1222 dose. The chain combines TRBV7-9 with TRBJ2-7, with 9 bases lining up with TRBD2. The CDR3 DNA reads as TGTGCCAGCACCGAAGGCGTAGCGGGAGTTTCCTACGAGCAGTACTTC. This codes for CASTEGVAGVSYEQYF.